This TCR beta chain was captured in a study of T cell repertoires and Cas9 in healthy adults. Study-level points and caveats: In vitro, SpCas9-reactive Tregs were reported to curb effector T cell proliferation and function.

The V end lost 6 bases, the J end lost 12 bases, and 24 bases lay between the germline ends. The CDR3 is 15 residues long. Germline V gene data show CDR1 as LNHDA and CDR2 as SQIVND (reference sequence). Assay used: immunoSEQ multiplex PCR; TCRdb lists only in-frame clones, some missing. Here the sample spans fewer than 25,000 clones, roughly nine tenths being singletons. On this clone: The antigen is undetermined.

The clonotype comes from a human donor in good health. V is TRBV19 and J is TRBJ2-1; the D is unclear. Material for sequencing was CD4+ effector T cells (CD127+, CD25-, CD137-, CD154-) from PBMCs; culture status not recorded. CDR3 region: CASRSTAGPTPPQFF. In nucleotides, the CDR3 is TGTGCCAGTAGATCGACGGCCGGTCCTACCCCACCGCAGTTCTTC.